The rows below give T cell receptor beta chains drawn from one sample of a study of T cell repertoires in cytomegalovirus infection. A single record per CDR3 protein comes from TCRdb applying MiXCR to the reads. This sample has about 830,000 distinct CDR3 sequences; less than 35% occur once, and the top ten carry around 12%. Their recognized antigens are unknown. The specimen comprised cultured CD8+ T cells from PBMCs, sampled from culture after CMV antigen stimulation. All receptors derive from a human donor in good health (CMV status not recorded). Some clones in this sample may be carry-over from other donors' samples. CDR3s include the opening cysteine and the closing phenylalanine or tryptophan. Fields, in order: V gene, CDR3 protein.

TRBV6-2/TRBV6-3	CANRRTYEYGYTF
TRBV19	CASSNGTVLNQPQHF
TRBV7-8	CASSDNPGSLEQLF
TRBV27	CASSLTAGLRDTQYF
TRBV27	CASRSGGGPGNEQFF
TRBV7-2	CASSFALEVETQYF
TRBV12-3/TRBV12-4	CASSSPDGAYLNTEAFF
TRBV6-2/TRBV6-3	CASSYSVAGGYNEQFF
TRBV15	CATKPRFPQNIQYF
TRBV7-9	CASSIRGRMNTEAFF
TRBV19	CASTGQGSDNEQFF
TRBV13	CASSSRDLPENEKLFF
TRBV5-5	CASSLDPVSLTGGNTIYF
TRBV6-5	CASSYSIMGGYTDTQYF
TRBV4-2	CASSHTTNYGYTF
TRBV6-1	CASSPRPYQPQHF
TRBV24-1	CATSDGDRAEAFF
TRBV28	CASSFRTDQETQYF
TRBV4-1	CASSQGRNQETQYF
TRBV7-9	CVSSLEASGGPSRPLSYNEQFF
TRBV19	CATEGRENNYGYTF
TRBV10-2	CASSRDTFYEQYF
TRBV4-1	CASSTGTLAAETQYF
TRBV28	CASSLRSRLNTEAFF
TRBV14	CASSQDRRTEAFF
TRBV27	CASRRGTDTQYF
TRBV28	CASSSPRKVGRYPVPNTGELFF
TRBV5-4	CASSLAGGLGSYEQYF
TRBV6-2/TRBV6-3	CASKIRRDSYSPLHF
TRBV18	CASSPQGLGEKLFF
TRBV7-9	CASRQPGQGNSPLHF
TRBV7-6	CASSLQGRGNSPLHF
TRBV27	CASSLAGGYEQYF
TRBV7-4	CASAQGGTPYNEQFF
TRBV25-1	CASSDTGTDMNTEAFF
TRBV6-1	CASSPIGGEQFF
TRBV7-3	CANSNTGSRQPQHF
TRBV27	CASSPRGGQGARGAPENTIYF
TRBV7-9	CASSSLGQGIADTQYF
TRBV6-5	CASSYSRGRTGELFF
TRBV12-3/TRBV12-4	CASRGGHEKLFF
TRBV9	CASSVESDYPGFYGYTF
TRBV7-2	CASSLTETASSYNEQFF
TRBV7-6	CASSYAAGRTDTQYF
TRBV9	CASSTSGTGATNPYEQYF